The clone carrying this T cell receptor (beta chain) was counted at least ten times. The germline V and J ends were trimmed by 6 bases and 2 bases, with 17 bases remaining between them. The CDR3 consists of 15 residues. Germline loops: CDR1 SGHAT, CDR2 FQNNGV. The sample is drawn from a study of T cells in Graves' hyperthyroidism and ophthalmopathy. As for the study in general: Before treatment of any kind, peripheral blood was taken at initial diagnosis.

TCR beta CDR3 sequences were amplified from RNA transcripts. The HTBI set primed first-round TCR CDR3 RT-PCR. TCRdb reprocessed the multiplex PCR reads with MiXCR, giving one entry per CDR3 protein. This sample has 400,000 or so distinct CDR3 sequences, with roughly 15% found just once. Together with thyroid ultrasound, orbital computed tomography, serum thyroxine and TRAb, clinical symptoms were used for diagnoses. The V gene is TRBV11-2, the J gene TRBJ2-7; a weak D match, TRBD1 (6 bases). The specimen sequenced was blood. The TCR originated in a woman in her thirties with Graves' ophthalmopathy. The CDR3 DNA reads TGTGCCAGCAGGGGGGCCGCAGGGGTGGCCTACGAGCAGTACTTC. Residues: CASRGAAGVAYEQYF. Together with reference TRBV11-2 and TRBJ2-7, the CDR3 gives the full variable domain: EAGVAQSPRYKIIEKRQSVAFWCNPISGHATLYWYQQILGQGPKLLIQFQNNGVVDDSQLPKDRFSAERLKGVDSTLKIQPAKLEDSAVYLCASRGAAGVAYEQYFGPGTRLTVT.